The 11 T cell receptor beta chains given below trace back to one sample, sequenced in a study of human thymus T cells (TCRdb year 2020). Library construction relied on the immunoSEQ multiplex PCR assay. Here the immuneACCESS table is served through TCRdb, limited to in-frame sequences with V and J called. Missing clones are a known gap in these copies; in checked studies unresolved V genes cover under half, and the rest lacks a known reason. This sample holds about 60,000 clones; approximately 95% were observed only once. The top ten hold 5.5% to 7% of the sample. The sequenced sample was blood. These receptors all stem from a boy younger than two with a congenital heart defect but otherwise immunologically healthy.

This chain joins TRBV10-3 and TRBJ2-1, with TRBD2 matching 10 bases. V was clipped by 2 bases and J by 6 bases; unmatched bases: 7. This CDR3 is built from 16 residues. Germline V gene lookup returns CDR1 ENHRY and CDR2 SYGVKD. The CDR3 DNA reads TGTGCCATCAGTGAGCATAGCGGGGGGACCGCCAATGAGCAGTTCTTC. It is translated as CAISEHSGGTANEQFF.

DNA for the CDR3: TGTGCCAGCAGGCGGGACAGACTTGGCGAGACCCAGTACTTC. Amino acid sequence: CASRRDRLGETQYF. The chain is built from TRBV27 and TRBJ2-5; D perhaps matches TRBD1 (7 bases). Germline V CDR1 and CDR2: MNHEY, SMNVEV (reference sequence). Trimming took 6 bases from V and 5 from J, leaving 16 bases between them. The CDR3 is 14 residues long.

The chain recombines TRBV4-2 with TRBJ1-4; the match to TRBD1 covers 8 bases. This CDR3 has 17 residues. With V trimmed by 0 bases and J by 5 bases, 8 bases remained unmatched. From germline, CDR1 is LGHNA and CDR2 YNFKEQ. The CDR3, as DNA: TGTGCCAGCAGCCAAGACTTTGGGGACAGGCAGAATGAAAAACTGTTTTTT. Translated, it gives CASSQDFGDRQNEKLFF.

The V call is TRBV28, the J call TRBJ1-1; D is ambiguous. V lost 2 bases and J lost 5, with 6 bases in between. The germline gives CDR1 MDHEN, CDR2 SYDVKM. The CDR3 runs 12 residues. The CDR3 reads CASSLDLTEAFF. DNA for the CDR3: TGTGCCAGCAGTTTAGATCTGACTGAAGCTTTCTTT.

The chain uses TRBV7-9 and TRBJ2-7; a weak D match, TRBD1 (6 bases). The CDR3 loop spans 13 amino acids. Germline CDR1 SEHNR, CDR2 FQNEAQ (reference sequence). Trimming shortened V by 1 base and J by 4 bases, and 8 bases separated the two germline ends. CDR3 loop: CASSLGGGYEQYF. DNA for the CDR3: TGTGCCAGCAGCTTAGGAGGGGGATACGAGCAGTACTTC. The whole variable domain, remainder taken from reference TRBV7-9 and TRBJ2-7, is DTGVSQNPRHKITKRGQNVTFRCDPISEHNRLYWYRQTLGQGPEFLTYFQNEAQLEKSRLLSDRFSAERPKGSFSTLEIQRTEQGDSAMYLCASSLGGGYEQYFGPGTRLTVT.

The table lists this clone with a count of one. The CDR3 nucleotides are TGTGCCAGCAGGGCCGGCCAAGAGACCCAGTACTTC. Its protein is CASRAGQETQYF. The rearrangement uses TRBV7-9 and TRBJ2-5; D gene unclear. This CDR3 is built from 12 residues. Trimming shortened V by 6 bases and J by 1 base, and 6 bases separated the two germline ends. Germline-derived CDR1 and CDR2 are SEHNR and FQNEAQ (reference sequence).

Notes on this clone: The junction differs from germline at one of its ends, possibly a read error. This rearrangement joins TRBV15 to TRBJ2-3, with D maybe TRBD1 (6 bases). The germline V gene has CDR1 LNHNV and CDR2 YYDKDF (reference sequence). The CDR3 loop spans 15 amino acids. CDR3 coding DNA: TGTGCCACCAGCAGAGATGGGGGCAGCAAAGATACGCAGTATTTT. It yields the protein CATSRDGGSKDTQYF.

The chain links TRBV7-6 to TRBJ2-2; 8 bases align to TRBD1. The CDR3 loop spans 15 amino acids. J gave up 7 bases and V 4 bases, and 8 bases lay outside the gene matches. Germline V gene data show CDR1 as SGHVS and CDR2 as FNYEAQ. The CDR3 sequence is CASSSLGQGIGELFF. The CDR3, as DNA: TGTGCCAGCAGCTCCCTAGGACAGGGAATCGGGGAGCTGTTTTTT. Variable domain in full (rest from reference TRBV7-6 and TRBJ2-2): GAGVSQSPRYKVTKRGQDVALRCDPISGHVSLYWYRQALGQGPEFLTYFNYEAQQDKSGLPNDRFSAERPEGSISTLTIQRTEQRDSAMYRCASSSLGQGIGELFFGEGSRLTVL.

J is TRBJ1-4 and V is TRBV19, with 7 bases that match TRBD1. Germline assignment: CDR1 LNHDA and CDR2 SQIVND (reference sequence). The CDR3 contains 18 residues. V lost 3 bases to trimming and J lost 0 bases; unmatched junction nucleotides: 10. The CDR3 loop reads CASSIGGTAPSTNEKLFF. The CDR3 nucleotides read TGTGCCAGTAGTATTGGTGGGACAGCCCCATCAACTAATGAAAAACTGTTTTTT.

The table lists this clone with a count of one. The CDR3 reads CASSDTKSGTSSYNEQFF. The CDR3, as DNA: TGTGCCAGCAGTGACACTAAATCCGGGACTAGCTCCTACAATGAGCAGTTCTTC. The chain joins TRBV6-4 to TRBJ2-1; 8 nucleotides align to TRBD2. CDR3 size: 18 residues. V lost 2 bases to trimming and J lost 0 bases; unmatched junction nucleotides: 9. Germline V CDR1 and CDR2: MRHNA, SNTAGT.

The chain is built from TRBV5-1 and TRBJ1-1; TRBD1 agrees at 11 bases. Germline V gene data show CDR1 as SGHRS and CDR2 as YFSETQ. V shed 3 bases, J shed 5 bases, and the junction held 6 bases outside the gene matches. This CDR3 is built from 15 residues. For the CDR3, the DNA is TGCGCCAGCAGCTCCGGGACAGGGGGAGGAACTGAAGCTTTCTTT. Encoded protein: CASSSGTGGGTEAFF.